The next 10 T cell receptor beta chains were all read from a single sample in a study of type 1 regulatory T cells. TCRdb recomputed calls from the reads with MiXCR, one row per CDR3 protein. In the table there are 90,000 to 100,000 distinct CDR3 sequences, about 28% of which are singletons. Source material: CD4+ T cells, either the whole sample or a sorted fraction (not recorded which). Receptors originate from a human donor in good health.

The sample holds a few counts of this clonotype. CDR3 region: CASSPDSESYGYTF. As DNA, the CDR3 is TGTGCCAGCAGCCCGGACAGCGAAAGCTATGGCTACACCTTC. This rearrangement joins TRBV7-3 to TRBJ1-2, with D perhaps TRBD1 (6 bases). V was cut by 5 bases and J by 4 bases, with 14 bases left in between. The CDR3 has 14 amino acids. The germline gives CDR1 SGHTA, CDR2 FQGTGA.

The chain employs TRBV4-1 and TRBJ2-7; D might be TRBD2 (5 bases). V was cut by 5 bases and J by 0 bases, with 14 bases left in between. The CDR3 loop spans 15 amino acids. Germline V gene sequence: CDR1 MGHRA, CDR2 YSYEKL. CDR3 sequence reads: CASSSPTRGSYEQYF. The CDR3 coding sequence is TGCGCCAGCAGCTCACCGACTCGGGGCTCCTACGAGCAGTACTTC.

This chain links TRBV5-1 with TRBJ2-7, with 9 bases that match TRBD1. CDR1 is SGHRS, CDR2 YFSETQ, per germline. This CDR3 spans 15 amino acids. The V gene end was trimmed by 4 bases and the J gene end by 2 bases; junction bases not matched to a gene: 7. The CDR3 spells CASSGTGGPAYEQYF. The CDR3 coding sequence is TGCGCCAGCAGCGGAACAGGGGGCCCTGCCTACGAGCAGTACTTC.

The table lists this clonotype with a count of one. CDR3 DNA sequence: TGCAGTGCTAGCCCGATTGCCGATGAGCAGTTCTTC. It translates to CSASPIADEQFF. The chain recombines TRBV20-1 with TRBJ2-1; unclear D gene. Deletions cut 3 bases from V and 8 bases from J, with 11 bases between. This CDR3 spans 12 amino acids. Germline assignment: CDR1 DFQATT and CDR2 SNEGSKA (reference sequence).

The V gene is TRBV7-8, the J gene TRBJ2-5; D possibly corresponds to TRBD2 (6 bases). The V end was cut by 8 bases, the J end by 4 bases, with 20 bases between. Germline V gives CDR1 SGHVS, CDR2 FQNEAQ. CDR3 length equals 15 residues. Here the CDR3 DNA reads TGTGCCAGCCGAGACGGGCGTTTGGGGGGAGAGACCCAGTACTTC. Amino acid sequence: CASRDGRLGGETQYF.

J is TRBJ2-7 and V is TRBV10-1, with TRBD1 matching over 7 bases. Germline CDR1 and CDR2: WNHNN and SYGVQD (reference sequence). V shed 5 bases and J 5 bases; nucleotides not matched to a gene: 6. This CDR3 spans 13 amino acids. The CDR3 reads CASSKTGSHEQYF. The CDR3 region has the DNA TGCGCCAGCAGTAAGACAGGGTCCCACGAGCAGTACTTC.

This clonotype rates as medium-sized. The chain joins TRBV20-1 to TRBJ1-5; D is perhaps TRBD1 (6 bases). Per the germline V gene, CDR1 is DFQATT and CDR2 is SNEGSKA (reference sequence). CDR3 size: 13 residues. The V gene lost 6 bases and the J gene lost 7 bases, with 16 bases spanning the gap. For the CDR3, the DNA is TGCAGTGCGGGCGGGTCAGGGGACCAGCCCCAGCATTTT. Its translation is CSAGGSGDQPQHF.

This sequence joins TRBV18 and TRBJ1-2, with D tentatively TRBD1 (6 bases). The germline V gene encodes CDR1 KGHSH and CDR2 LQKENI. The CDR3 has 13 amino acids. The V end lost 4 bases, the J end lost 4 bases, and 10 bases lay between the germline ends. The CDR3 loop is CASSQGGSYGYTF. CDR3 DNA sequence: TGTGCCAGCTCACAAGGGGGTAGCTATGGCTACACCTTC.

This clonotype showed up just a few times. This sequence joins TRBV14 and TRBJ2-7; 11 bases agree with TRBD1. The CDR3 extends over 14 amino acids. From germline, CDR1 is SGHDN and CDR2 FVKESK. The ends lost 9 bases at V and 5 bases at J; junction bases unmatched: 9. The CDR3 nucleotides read TGTGCCAGTGCTTCGGGACAGGGGGTCAACGAGCAGTACTTC. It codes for CASASGQGVNEQYF.

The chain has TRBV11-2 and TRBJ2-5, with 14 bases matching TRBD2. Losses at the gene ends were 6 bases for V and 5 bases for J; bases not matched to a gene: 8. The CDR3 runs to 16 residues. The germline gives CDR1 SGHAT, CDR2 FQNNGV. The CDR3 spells CASRSGLAGVMETQYF. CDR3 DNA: TGTGCCAGCAGATCGGGACTAGCGGGAGTTATGGAGACCCAGTACTTC.